This is a list of T cell receptor beta chains from one sample in a study of long-term antiretroviral therapy in people with HIV. Using immunoSEQ multiplex PCR, the repertoire was profiled, and TCRdb retains in-frame clones only, with some absent. Among approximately 15,000 clones listed, approximately 91% were seen once. The source was unsorted PBMCs, collected 6.2 years after starting antiretroviral therapy. The receptors come from a man aged 35 to 55 with HIV. The CDR3 runs from the conserved cysteine through the conserved F or W. The D gene is left open where the match is weak. Expanded clones are given a class, and other clones once, few, many or no size at all.

cdr3_nt cdr3_aa j_call v_call d_call clone_size
TGCAGCGTGAGACGAACCGTGGACCACGAGCAGTACTTC CSVRRTVDHEQYF TRBJ2-7 TRBV29-1 - -
TGTGCCAGCAGCTTGAGAAGCGGCTCCTACGAGCAGTACTTC CASSLRSGSYEQYF TRBJ2-7 TRBV7-2 - -
TGTGCTAGCAGCCTCGGACAGTATGGGGACACCGGGGAGCTGTTTTTT CASSLGQYGDTGELFF TRBJ2-2 TRBV7-7 - once
TGTGCCATCAGTGAGACGGGACAGGGGACCTACGAGCAGTACTTC CAISETGQGTYEQYF TRBJ2-7 TRBV10-3 TRBD1 once
TGTGCACTAATAGAGAGGGGCTATGGCTACACCTTC CALIERGYGYTF TRBJ1-2 TRBV30 - -
TGTGCCAGCCTTACCGGGACAGATAATGAAAAACTGTTTTTT CASLTGTDNEKLFF TRBJ1-4 TRBV28 TRBD1 -
TGTGCCAGCTCCTCAAGACGGGGGGCGCCGGAAGCTTTCTTT CASSSRRGAPEAFF TRBJ1-1 TRBV7-2 - -
TGTGCCAGCAGCCTAAAACCGGGACTGGGCCGGGAGACCCAGTACTTC CASSLKPGLGRETQYF TRBJ2-5 TRBV9 - -
TGTGCCAGCAGTTTTTGGCGGGAGGACACCGGGGAGCTGTTTTTT CASSFWREDTGELFF TRBJ2-2 TRBV28 TRBD2 -
TGTGCCAGCAGCATCGGACTAGCGGGAGGAAGGACCGAGCAGTACTTC CASSIGLAGGRTEQYF TRBJ2-7 TRBV2 TRBD2 -
TGTGCCAGCAGCTTAGCGGGGGGCAGCCAGGGACATTCACCCCTCCACTTT CASSLAGGSQGHSPLHF TRBJ1-6 TRBV7-8 - once
TGTGCCAGCAGCTTAGGGGGCCGGCTATCAGATACGCAGTATTTT CASSLGGRLSDTQYF TRBJ2-3 TRBV11-2 - once
TGTGCCAGCAGCGAGGAAGGGTGGCTATTCTTC CASSEEGWLFF TRBJ1-2 TRBV9 - -
TGTGCCAGCAGCCCCAACAGGGGGAACACCATATATTTT CASSPNRGNTIYF TRBJ1-3 TRBV7-2 TRBD1 -